The sequence of this T cell receptor (beta chain) was determined in a study of T-cell memory formation after mild COVID-19. The CDR3 is 14 residues long. V lost 2 bases to trimming and J lost 1 base, with 8 bases between them. TCRdb re-called the 5' RACE reads through MiXCR, storing one row per CDR3 protein. The table shows roughly 300,000 distinct CDR3 sequences, with under 8.5% occurring only once. This clonotype was seen many times. The gene calls are TRBV12-3 or TRBV12-4 and TRBJ1-1; D is ambiguous. Sequenced: PBMCs or a T cell subset sorted from them (not recorded which). This receptor was taken from a young man who had mild COVID-19 (a few samples of this study predate the infection). Cell type and time point are not known. The CDR3 reads CASSLNLENTEAFF. The CDR3 nucleotides are TGTGCCAGCAGTTTAAACCTAGAGAACACTGAAGCTTTCTTT.